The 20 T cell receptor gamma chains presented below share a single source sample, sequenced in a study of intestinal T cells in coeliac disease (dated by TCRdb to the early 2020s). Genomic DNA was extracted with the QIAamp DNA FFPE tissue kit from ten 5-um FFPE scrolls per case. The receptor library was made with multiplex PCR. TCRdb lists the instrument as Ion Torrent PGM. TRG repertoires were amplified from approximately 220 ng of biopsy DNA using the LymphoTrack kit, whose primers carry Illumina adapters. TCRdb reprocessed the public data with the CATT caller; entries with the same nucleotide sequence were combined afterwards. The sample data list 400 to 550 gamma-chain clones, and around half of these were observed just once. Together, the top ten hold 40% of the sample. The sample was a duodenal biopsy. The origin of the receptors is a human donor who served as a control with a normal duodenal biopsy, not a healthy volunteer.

The CDR3 DNA reads TGTGCTCGTGGGAGGTATTATTATAAGAAACTCTTT. This sequence encodes CARGRYYYKKLF. This chain uses TRGV9 with TRGJ1 or TRGJ2. Germline V lookup: CDR1 GITISATS, CDR2 ISYDGTV (reference sequence). The CDR3 runs 12 residues.

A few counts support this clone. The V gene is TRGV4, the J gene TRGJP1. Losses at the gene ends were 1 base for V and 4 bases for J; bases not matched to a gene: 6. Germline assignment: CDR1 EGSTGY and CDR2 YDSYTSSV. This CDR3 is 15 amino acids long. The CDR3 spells CATWDGPDTGWFKIF. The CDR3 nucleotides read TGTGCCACCTGGGATGGCCCCGACACTGGTTGGTTCAAGATATTT.

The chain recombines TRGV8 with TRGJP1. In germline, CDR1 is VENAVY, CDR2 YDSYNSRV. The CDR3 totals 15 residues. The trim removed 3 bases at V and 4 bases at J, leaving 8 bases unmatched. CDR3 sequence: CATWDQLITGWFKIF. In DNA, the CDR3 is TGTGCCACCTGGGATCAGCTAATCACTGGTTGGTTCAAGATATTT.

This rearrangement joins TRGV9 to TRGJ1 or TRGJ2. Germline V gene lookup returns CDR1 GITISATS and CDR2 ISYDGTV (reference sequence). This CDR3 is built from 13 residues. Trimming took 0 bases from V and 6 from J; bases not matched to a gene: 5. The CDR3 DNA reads TGTGCCTTGTGGGAGGTGCGCCCTTATAAGAAACTCTTT. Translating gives CALWEVRPYKKLF.

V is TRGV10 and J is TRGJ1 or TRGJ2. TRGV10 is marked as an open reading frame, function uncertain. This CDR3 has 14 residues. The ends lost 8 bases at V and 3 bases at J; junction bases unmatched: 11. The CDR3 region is CAAWGLHRYYKKLF. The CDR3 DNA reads TGTGCTGCGTGGGGTTTGCACCGTTATTATAAGAAACTCTTT.

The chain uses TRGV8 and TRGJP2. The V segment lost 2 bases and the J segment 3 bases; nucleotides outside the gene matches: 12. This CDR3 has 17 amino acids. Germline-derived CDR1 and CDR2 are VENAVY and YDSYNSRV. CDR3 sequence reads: CATWDNLNVGSDWIKTF. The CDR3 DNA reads TGTGCCACCTGGGATAATCTAAATGTCGGTAGTGATTGGATCAAGACGTTT.

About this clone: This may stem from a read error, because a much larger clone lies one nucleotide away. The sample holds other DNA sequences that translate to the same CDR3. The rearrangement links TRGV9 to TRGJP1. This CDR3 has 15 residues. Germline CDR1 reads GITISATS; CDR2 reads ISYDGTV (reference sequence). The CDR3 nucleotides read TGTGCCTTGTGGGAGGTTTATACCACTGGTTGGTTCAAGATATTC. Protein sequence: CALWEVYTTGWFKIF.

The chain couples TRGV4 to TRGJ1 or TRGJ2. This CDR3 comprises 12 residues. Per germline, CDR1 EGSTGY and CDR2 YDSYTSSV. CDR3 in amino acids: CAPGMGYYKKLF. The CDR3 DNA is TGTGCACCTGGGATGGGTTATTATAAGAAACTCTTT.

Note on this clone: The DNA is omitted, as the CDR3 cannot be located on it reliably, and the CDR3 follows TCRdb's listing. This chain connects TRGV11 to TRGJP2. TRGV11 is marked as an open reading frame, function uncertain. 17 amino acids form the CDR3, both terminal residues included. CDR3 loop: CTTVPAGLEGSDWIKTF.

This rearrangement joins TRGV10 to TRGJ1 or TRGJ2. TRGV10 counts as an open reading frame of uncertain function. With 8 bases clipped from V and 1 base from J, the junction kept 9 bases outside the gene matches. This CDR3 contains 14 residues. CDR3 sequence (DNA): TGTGCTGCGTGGACCGTCCCAAATTATTATAAGAAACTCTTT. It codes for CAAWTVPNYYKKLF.

This CDR3 reads CACWIRHQEEFSDWIKTF. The CDR3 DNA reads TGTGCCTGCTGGATTAGGCATCAAGAGGAGTTTAGTGATTGGATCAAGACGTTT. The J gene is TRGJP2, the V gene TRGV11. TRGV11 is classed as an ORF, of uncertain function. The CDR3 has 18 amino acids. V shed 1 base and J 4 bases; nucleotides not matched to a gene: 12.

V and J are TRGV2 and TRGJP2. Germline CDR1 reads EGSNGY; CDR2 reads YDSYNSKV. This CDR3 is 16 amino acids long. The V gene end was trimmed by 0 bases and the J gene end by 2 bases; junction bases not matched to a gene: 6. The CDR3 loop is CATWDGLVSSDWIKTF. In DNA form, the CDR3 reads TGTGCCACCTGGGACGGGCTCGTAAGTAGTGATTGGATCAAGACGTTT.

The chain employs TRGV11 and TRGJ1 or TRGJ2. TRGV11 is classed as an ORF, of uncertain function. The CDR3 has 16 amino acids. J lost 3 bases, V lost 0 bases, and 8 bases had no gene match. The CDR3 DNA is TGTGCCTGCTGGATTAGGCACATAGAGTTTTATTATAAGAAACTCTTT. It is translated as CACWIRHIEFYYKKLF.

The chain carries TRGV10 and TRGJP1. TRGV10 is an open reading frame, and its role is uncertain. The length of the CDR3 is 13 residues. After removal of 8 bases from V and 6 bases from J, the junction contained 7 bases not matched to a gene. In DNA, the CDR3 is TGTGCTGCGTGGGATTCCTCTGGTTGGTTCAAGATATTT. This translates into CAAWDSSGWFKIF.

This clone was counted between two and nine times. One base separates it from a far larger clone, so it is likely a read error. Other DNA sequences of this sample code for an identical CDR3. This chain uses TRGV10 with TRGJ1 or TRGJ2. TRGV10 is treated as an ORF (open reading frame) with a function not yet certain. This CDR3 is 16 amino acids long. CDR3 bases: TGTGCCGCGTGGGATTTTATGGTCGTAAGTTATTATAAGAAACTCTTT. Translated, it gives CAAWDFMVVSYYKKLF.

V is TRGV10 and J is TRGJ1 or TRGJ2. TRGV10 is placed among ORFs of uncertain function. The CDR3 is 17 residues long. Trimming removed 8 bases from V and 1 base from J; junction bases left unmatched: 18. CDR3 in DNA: TGTGCTGCGTGGGATACACCGAGCACGTTCAATTATTATAAGAAACTCTTT. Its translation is CAAWDTPSTFNYYKKLF.

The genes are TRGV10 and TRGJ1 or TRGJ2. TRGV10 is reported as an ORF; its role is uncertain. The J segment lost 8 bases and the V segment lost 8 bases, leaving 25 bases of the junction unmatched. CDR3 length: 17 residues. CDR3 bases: TGTGCTGCGTGGGATATAATTTTTTTTGGGTTTATTAATAAGAAACTCTTT. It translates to CAAWDIIFFGFINKKLF.

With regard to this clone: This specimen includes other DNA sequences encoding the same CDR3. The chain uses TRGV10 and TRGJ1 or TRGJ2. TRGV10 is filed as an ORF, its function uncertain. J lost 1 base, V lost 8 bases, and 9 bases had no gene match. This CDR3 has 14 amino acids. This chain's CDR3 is CAAWDRPNYYKKLF. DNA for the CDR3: TGTGCTGCGTGGGACCGTCCTAATTATTATAAGAAACTCTTT.

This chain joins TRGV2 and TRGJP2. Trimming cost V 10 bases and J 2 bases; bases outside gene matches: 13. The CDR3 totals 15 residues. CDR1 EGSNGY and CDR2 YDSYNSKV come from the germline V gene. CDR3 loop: CATGTALSSDWIKTF. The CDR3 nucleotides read TGTGCCACTGGGACGGCTCTAAGTAGTGATTGGATCAAGACGTTT.

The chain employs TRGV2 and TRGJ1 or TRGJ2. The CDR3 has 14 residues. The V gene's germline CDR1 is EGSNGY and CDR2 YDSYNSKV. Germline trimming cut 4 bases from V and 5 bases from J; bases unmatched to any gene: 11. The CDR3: CATWEETSDYKKLF. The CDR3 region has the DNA TGTGCCACCTGGGAAGAAACCTCCGATTATAAGAAACTCTTT.